This paragraph covers one T cell receptor beta chain sequence. Its antigen remains undetermined. No base qualities exist here, and no much larger clone lies one base off it. The V end loses 2 bases and the J end loses 8 bases, and a stretch of 6 bases separates them. The CDR3 starts with the cysteine, ends with the phenylalanine, and has 12 residues. The retained sequence is limited to the CDR3, 36 bases, with the frame set at the first base. The germline V gene (reference sequence) provides CDR1 MNHNY and CDR2 SVGAGI. The sample is drawn from a study of T cells after somatic rescue of genetic block (dated by TCRdb to 2018 to 2021). Notes on the research overall: What the study looked at was long-term robustness, specifically in a T-cell system that came about through somatic rescue of a genetic block in T-cell development.

Library preparation employed the immunoSEQ multiplex PCR assay. TCRdb carries this immuneACCESS record with in-frame sequences only. Its versions omit some clonotypes, under half of them owing to an unresolved V gene in the studies checked, with the rest unexplained. The sample contains 110,000 or so clones, about 90% of them found a single time. The ten most abundant clones make up 1.4% of the sample. This TCR was sampled from a woman younger than 35. The sequence joins TRBV6-6 to TRBJ2-2; there is no confident call for the D gene. The sequenced sample was peripheral blood mononuclear cells (PBMCs). The bases read TGTGCCAGCAGTTACATACAGGGGGAGCTGTTTTTT. It is translated as CASSYIQGELFF.